The 31 T cell receptor beta chains reported below all come from one sample, sequenced in a study of T cells in Graves' hyperthyroidism and ophthalmopathy. Amplification targeted TCR beta CDR3 regions from RNA transcripts. The HTBI set primed first-round TCR CDR3 RT-PCR. MiXCR, applied by TCRdb to the multiplex PCR reads, yields one record per CDR3 protein. Of about 260,000 distinct CDR3 sequences in the sample, over 20% were seen once. Sequenced material: blood. These receptors all stem from a man aged 25-45 years with Graves' ophthalmopathy.

This clonotype was seen a few times. It may be a read error: a sequence one base away is much more abundant. This chain connects TRBV28 to TRBJ1-3; D might be TRBD1 (5 bases). Germline values: CDR1 MDHEN, CDR2 SYDVKM. Trimming shortened V by 6 bases and J by 5 bases, and 14 bases separated the two germline ends. CDR3 length: 14 amino acids. DNA of the CDR3: TGTGCCAGCAGAATCGACAAGGGACGAAACACCATATATTTT. It is translated as CASRIDKGRNTIYF. Full variable domain (remainder filled in from reference TRBV28 and TRBJ1-3): DVKVTQSSRYLVKRTGEKVFLECVQDMDHENMFWYRQDPGLGLRLIYFSYDVKMKEKGDIPEGYSVSREKKERFSLILESASTNQTSMYLCASRIDKGRNTIYFGEGSWLTVV.

This clonotype came up a few times. The rearrangement uses TRBV7-9 and TRBJ2-7, with 7 bases fitting TRBD1. With 4 bases clipped from V and 0 bases from J, the junction kept 9 bases outside the gene matches. This CDR3 has 16 residues. Germline CDR1 SEHNR, CDR2 FQNEAQ (reference sequence). In DNA form, the CDR3 reads TGTGCCAGCAGCTCCAAAACAGGGGCCTCCTCCTACGAGCAGTACTTC. Translating gives CASSSKTGASSYEQYF.

At least ten counts were recorded for this clonotype. J is TRBJ1-1 and V is TRBV7-9; the D gene is possibly TRBD1 (5 bases). The CDR3 loop spans 16 amino acids. Germline V gene data show CDR1 as SEHNR and CDR2 as FQNEAQ (reference sequence). Trimming took off 5 bases at V and 4 bases at J, with 20 bases between the two ends. The CDR3 loop is CASSVTSSGLRTEAFF. CDR3 bases: TGTGCCAGCAGCGTCACCTCCTCGGGGCTTCGCACTGAAGCTTTCTTT. The entire variable domain, with the rest obtained from reference TRBV7-9 and TRBJ1-1, is as follows: DTGVSQNPRHKITKRGQNVTFRCDPISEHNRLYWYRQTLGQGPEFLTYFQNEAQLEKSRLLSDRFSAERPKGSFSTLEIQRTEQGDSAMYLCASSVTSSGLRTEAFFGQGTRLTVV.

J is TRBJ2-5 and V is TRBV28; tentatively, D is TRBD1 (6 bases). V was shortened by 4 bases and J by 5 bases, with 8 bases between the two germline ends. The germline V gene encodes CDR1 MDHEN and CDR2 SYDVKM. This CDR3 comprises 12 residues. CDR3 in DNA: TGTGCCAGCAGTTGGGGGCGGGAGACCCAGTACTTC. It translates to CASSWGRETQYF. Complete variable domain (other parts from reference TRBV28 and TRBJ2-5): DVKVTQSSRYLVKRTGEKVFLECVQDMDHENMFWYRQDPGLGLRLIYFSYDVKMKEKGDIPEGYSVSREKKERFSLILESASTNQTSMYLCASSWGRETQYFGPGTRLLVL.

The chain has TRBV24-1 and TRBJ2-2, with 8 nucleotides matching TRBD1. V trimming: 4 bases; J trimming: 6 bases; junction bases outside the gene matches: 3. CDR1 and CDR2 (germline): KGHDR, SFDVKD. CDR3 length: 14 residues. This CDR3 is CATSDSDRAGELFF. The CDR3 bases are TGTGCCACCAGTGACTCGGACAGGGCCGGGGAGCTGTTTTTT.

This clonotype was counted at least ten times. The chain joins TRBV28 to TRBJ1-5, with 9 bases fitting TRBD1. Germline loops: CDR1 MDHEN, CDR2 SYDVKM. The J segment lost 2 bases and the V segment lost 6 bases, leaving 2 bases of the junction unmatched. CDR3 size: 14 residues. The CDR3 bases are TGTGCCAGCAGACAGGGGGCAGGCAATCAGCCCCAGCATTTT. It is translated as CASRQGAGNQPQHF.

At least ten counts were recorded for this clonotype. This sequence joins TRBV3-1 and TRBJ2-1; TRBD1 might be the D (6 bases). This CDR3 is 15 amino acids long. CDR1 and CDR2 from the germline V gene are LGHDT and YNNKEL (reference sequence). The V gene lost 1 base and the J gene lost 8 bases, with 15 bases spanning the gap. The CDR3 DNA reads TGTGCCAGCAGCCAAGGGGGGCCCTCGGCAGATGAGCAGTTCTTC. Encoded protein: CASSQGGPSADEQFF.

This clonotype was detected a few times. V gene TRBV6-2 or TRBV6-3 combines with J gene TRBJ1-6; tentative D call: TRBD1 (6 bases). The V end lost 0 bases, the J end lost 8 bases, and 11 bases lay between the germline ends. Per the germline V gene, CDR1 is MNHEY and CDR2 is SVGEGT. The CDR3 has 15 amino acids. CDR3 region: CASSYSTGTHSPLHF. The CDR3 region has the DNA TGTGCCAGCAGTTACTCAACAGGGACTCATTCACCCCTCCACTTT.

The rearrangement joins TRBV11-2 to TRBJ1-6; maybe TRBD1 (6 bases). Germline assignment: CDR1 SGHAT and CDR2 FQNNGV. Trimming pared 2 bases from V and 12 bases from J, leaving 14 bases between. The length of the CDR3 is 14 residues. DNA of the CDR3: TGTGCCAGCAGCTTACCAGGGGCAACCCAACCCCTCCACTTT. Translating gives CASSLPGATQPLHF. Based on the CDR3 plus reference TRBV11-2 and TRBJ1-6, the full variable domain is EAGVAQSPRYKIIEKRQSVAFWCNPISGHATLYWYQQILGQGPKLLIQFQNNGVVDDSQLPKDRFSAERLKGVDSTLKIQPAKLEDSAVYLCASSLPGATQPLHFGNGTRLTVT.

This clonotype has ten or more counts. CDR3 region: CASSQETRDPLSAFF. The CDR3 DNA reads TGTGCCAGCAGCCAAGAAACCCGGGACCCCTTGTCGGCTTTCTTT. This sequence joins TRBV3-1 and TRBJ1-1, with a possible D match to TRBD1 (5 bases). Trimming shortened V by 0 bases and J by 11 bases, and 19 bases separated the two germline ends. Germline V lookup: CDR1 LGHDT, CDR2 YNNKEL (reference sequence). The CDR3 has 15 amino acids.

Only a few counts were recorded for this clonotype. The rearrangement links TRBV18 to TRBJ2-7; D is unclear. The V end was cut by 3 bases, the J end by 3 bases, with 9 bases between. The CDR3 covers 13 residues. In germline, CDR1 is KGHSH, CDR2 LQKENI. CDR3 sequence reads: CASSPGNVYEQYF. As DNA, the CDR3 is TGTGCCAGCTCACCGGGGAACGTCTACGAGCAGTACTTC.

V is TRBV18 and J is TRBJ2-3; unclear D gene. Germline-derived CDR1 and CDR2 are KGHSH and LQKENI. The CDR3 runs 11 residues. Trimming removed 3 bases at V and 11 bases at J, with 9 bases between. The CDR3 DNA is TGTGCCAGCTCACCCGCATATATGCAGTATTTT. Amino acid sequence: CASSPAYMQYF.

The J gene is TRBJ2-7, the V gene TRBV5-1, with 16 bases matching TRBD2. This CDR3 has 16 residues. Germline lookup yields CDR1 SGHRS and CDR2 YFSETQ. The junction had 2 bases not matched to a gene; V was cut back by 3 bases and J by 2 bases. The CDR3 protein is CASSSGTSGRAYEQYF. The CDR3 nucleotides are TGCGCCAGCAGCTCTGGGACTAGCGGGAGGGCCTACGAGCAGTACTTC.

The rearrangement joins TRBV7-9 to TRBJ2-2; D is possibly TRBD1 or TRBD2 (5 bases each). CDR1 is SEHNR and CDR2 is FQNEAQ in the germline V gene (reference sequence). The germline V and J ends were trimmed by 4 bases and 1 base, with 16 bases remaining between them. The CDR3 has 17 amino acids. CDR3 coding DNA: TGTGCCAGCAGCTCCTTTTCCGGGACGATGAACACCGGGGAGCTGTTTTTT. It is translated as CASSSFSGTMNTGELFF.

This clonotype is a singleton in its sample. This CDR3 is CASSLGRDNEQFF. The CDR3 region has the DNA TGCGCCAGCAGCTTGGGAAGAGACAATGAGCAGTTCTTC. This chain uses TRBV5-1 with TRBJ2-1; D call uncertain. Germline-derived CDR1 and CDR2 are SGHRS and YFSETQ. The V and J ends lost 0 bases and 5 bases respectively, with 6 bases between them. The CDR3 totals 13 residues.

This clonotype was detected a few times. The chain carries TRBV12-3 or TRBV12-4 and TRBJ1-2, with no clear D. The CDR3 consists of 15 residues. Deletions cut 4 bases from V and 1 base from J, with 13 bases between. The CDR3 here is CASSSSSGHNYGYTF. As DNA, the CDR3 is TGTGCCAGCAGTTCTTCATCAGGTCATAACTATGGCTACACCTTC.

This clonotype was seen a single time. The chain carries TRBV2 and TRBJ2-3, with TRBD2 matching over 9 bases. This CDR3 has 13 residues. The germline V gene encodes CDR1 SNHLY and CDR2 FYNNEI. With V trimmed by 8 bases and J by 5 bases, 5 bases remained unmatched. Written as DNA, the CDR3 is TGTGCCAGCTGGGGTAGCGGGAGAGATACGCAGTATTTT. This codes for CASWGSGRDTQYF.

This clonotype was observed many times. J is TRBJ2-1 and V is TRBV30; a possible D gene is TRBD2 (6 bases). The ends were cut back, 3 bases at V and 6 bases at J, with 12 bases in the middle. The CDR3 consists of 13 residues. Germline CDR1 is GTSNPN and CDR2 is SVGIG (reference sequence). This chain's CDR3 is CAWSPGLRNEQFF. The CDR3 nucleotides are TGTGCCTGGAGCCCGGGACTCCGCAATGAGCAGTTCTTC.

This clonotype was seen only a few times. The chain carries TRBV2 and TRBJ2-5, with 11 bases matching TRBD2. Per the germline V gene, CDR1 is SNHLY and CDR2 is FYNNEI. V lost 10 bases, J lost 4 bases, and 5 bases stayed unmatched. This CDR3 has 13 amino acids. CDR3 region: CAILAGVAETQYF. CDR3 DNA sequence: TGTGCCATACTAGCGGGAGTCGCAGAGACCCAGTACTTC. Combining the CDR3 with reference TRBV2 and TRBJ2-5 gives the whole variable domain EPEVTQTPSHQVTQMGQEVILRCVPISNHLYFYWYRQILGQKVEFLVSFYNNEISEKSEIFDDQFSVERPDGSNFTLKIRSTKLEDSAMYFCAILAGVAETQYFGPGTRLLVL.

The chain has TRBV19 and TRBJ1-2; the D gene is possibly TRBD1 (6 bases). CDR3 length: 16 residues. V was cut by 1 base and J by 4 bases, with 16 bases left in between. Per the germline V gene, CDR1 is LNHDA and CDR2 is SQIVND (reference sequence). The CDR3 reads CASSIGYRAGPYGYTF. The CDR3, as DNA: TGTGCCAGTAGTATAGGTTACAGGGCTGGACCCTATGGCTACACCTTC.

This clonotype was found once. Its ends do not fully match the called genes, so a read error is possible. V and J are TRBV19 and TRBJ2-3; 8 bases map to TRBD2. Germline V gene data show CDR1 as LNHDA and CDR2 as SQIVND (reference sequence). There are 17 residues in the CDR3. The CDR3, as DNA: TGTGCCGGTAGTACCTCCCGGGTAGCGGGAAAGGCAGATACGCAGTATTTT. Translation gives CAGSTSRVAGKADTQYF.

This clonotype was detected only a few times. V gene TRBV2 combines with J gene TRBJ2-2, with 9 nucleotides matching TRBD2. Germline CDR1 SNHLY, CDR2 FYNNEI. V gave up 2 bases and J gave up 4 bases; unmatched junction bases: 5. This CDR3 has 16 residues. CDR3 residues: CASSERLAGITGELFF. The CDR3 region has the DNA TGTGCCAGCAGTGAAAGGCTAGCGGGGATCACCGGGGAGCTGTTTTTT. Filled out from reference TRBV2 and TRBJ2-2, the complete variable domain reads EPEVTQTPSHQVTQMGQEVILRCVPISNHLYFYWYRQILGQKVEFLVSFYNNEISEKSEIFDDQFSVERPDGSNFTLKIRSTKLEDSAMYFCASSERLAGITGELFFGEGSRLTVL.

The rearrangement links TRBV18 to TRBJ2-1, with 10 bases matching TRBD1. CDR1 and CDR2 (germline): KGHSH, LQKENI. This CDR3 spans 15 amino acids. V was pared by 3 bases and J by 2 bases, with 1 base of the junction left unmatched. CDR3 sequence (DNA): TGTGCCAGCTCACCGGGGACAGGGGCCTACAATGAGCAGTTCTTC. It translates to CASSPGTGAYNEQFF.

This clonotype was found a few times. This rearrangement joins TRBV6-1 to TRBJ2-2, with 7 bases fitting TRBD2. The CDR3 is 14 amino acids. Germline V CDR1 and CDR2: MNHNS, SASEGT. V dropped 6 bases and J dropped 5; count of bases not matched to a gene: 6. The CDR3 sequence: CASSPKRGTGELFF. CDR3 in DNA: TGTGCCAGCAGCCCTAAGCGGGGTACCGGGGAGCTGTTTTTT.

The J gene is TRBJ1-5, the V gene TRBV12-3 or TRBV12-4; D perhaps matches TRBD1 (5 bases). Trimming pared 4 bases from V and 0 bases from J, leaving 13 bases between. This CDR3 comprises 16 residues. The CDR3 nucleotides read TGTGCCAGCAGTTATTCAGGGTTTGGTAGCAATCAGCCCCAGCATTTT. It translates to CASSYSGFGSNQPQHF.

The sample holds a few counts of this clonotype. A much larger clone sits a single nucleotide away, making a read error possible. The chain couples TRBV15 to TRBJ2-3, with TRBD1 as a possible D gene (5 bases). The CDR3 runs 12 residues. The germline CDR1 and CDR2 sequences are LNHNV and YYDKDF (reference sequence). CDR3 residues: CATRGITGTQYF. The CDR3 DNA reads as TGTGCCACCAGGGGGATTACAGGTACGCAGTATTTT.

J is TRBJ1-5 and V is TRBV27; D remains ambiguous. The ends were cut back, 6 bases at V and 3 bases at J, with 18 bases in the middle. The CDR3 sequence is 16 residues long. Germline-derived CDR1 and CDR2 are MNHEY and SMNVEV (reference sequence). The chain's CDR3 is CASSPFEDGFNQPQHF. CDR3 nucleotides: TGTGCCAGCAGCCCCTTTGAGGACGGATTCAATCAGCCCCAGCATTTT.

This chain connects TRBV19 to TRBJ2-5, with D possibly being TRBD2 (6 bases). In germline, CDR1 is LNHDA, CDR2 SQIVND (reference sequence). With 4 bases removed from V and 5 bases from J, the gap between germline ends came to 11 bases. The CDR3 loop spans 13 amino acids. CDR3 in DNA: TGTGCCAGTAGTAATTCGGGAGTGGAGACCCAGTACTTC. Its protein product is CASSNSGVETQYF.

CDR3 protein: CASGLGQVNTGELFF. CDR3 nucleotides: TGTGCTAGTGGTTTAGGGCAGGTCAACACCGGGGAGCTGTTTTTT. The V call is TRBV12-5, the J call TRBJ2-2, with D uncertain. Trimming left V 3 bases short and J 2 bases short, with 10 bases between. CDR1 and CDR2 (germline): LGHNT, FRNRAP. This CDR3 is 15 amino acids long.

The rearrangement links TRBV27 to TRBJ2-2; TRBD2 agrees at 9 bases. With 6 bases clipped from V and 3 bases from J, the junction kept 8 bases outside the gene matches. Looked up from germline, CDR1 is MNHEY and CDR2 is SMNVEV (reference sequence). This CDR3 region has 16 residues. CDR3 loop: CASRRRGRDDTGELFF. CDR3 nucleotide sequence: TGTGCCAGCAGACGGCGCGGGAGGGATGACACCGGGGAGCTGTTTTTT.

The chain couples TRBV12-3 or TRBV12-4 to TRBJ1-2, with 11 nucleotides matching TRBD1. J gave up 6 bases and V 5 bases, and 8 bases lay outside the gene matches. The CDR3 contains 15 residues. This CDR3 is CASSIRTGGGNGYTF. The CDR3 DNA reads TGTGCCAGCAGTATACGGACAGGGGGCGGGAATGGCTACACCTTC.